The present entry profiles one T cell receptor (beta chain) with its context. Which antigen it targets is not known. Base qualities were left out, and no much larger clone turns up one base away. Counted from cysteine to phenylalanine, this CDR3 has 16 amino acids. This entry keeps only the CDR3 DNA: 48 bases, framed from base 1. Ends trimmed: V by 4 bases, J by 2 bases; bases unmatched to a gene: 11. CDR1 and CDR2, looked up from the germline V gene, are SGHRS and YFSETQ. Preparation of the library involved the immunoSEQ multiplex PCR assay. The multiplex PCR relied on a mix of 60 forward primers for TCR Vbeta segments and 13 reverse primers for TCR Jbeta segments. The CDR3 region of rearranged TCR beta genes was amplified from genomic DNA with a multiplex PCR assay. Amplified TCR beta libraries were sequenced as 87-base-pair reads on the Illumina HiSeq System. The authors' pipeline ran thus. Across the roughly 640 repertoires, a later analysis counted tens of millions of unique TCR beta chains, roughly 11 million of which were shared by at least two donors. Raw reads were error-corrected and collapsed into unique sequences with a nearest-neighbor algorithm that merged closely related sequences to remove PCR and sequencing errors. CDR3 sequences were aligned to IMGT reference sequences to assign V, D and J gene segments. For a sequence to be retained, a match of at least six nucleotides was required to both a V gene segment and a J gene segment. A rearrangement counted as productive if the CDR3 had no stop codons and remained in frame with V and J, and every other rearrangement counted as non-productive. Following IMGT convention, CDR3 was defined as the stretch from the second conserved V-encoded cysteine up to the conserved J-encoded phenylalanine. Sequences without an unambiguous match to a single V gene segment were excluded from the earlier analysis of several hundred of the donors. An earlier analysis of 500 to 600 of the donors classified V segments as functional when productive rearrangements were above 56.7% and as segregating when the standard deviation between donors was above 5%. A statistical classification framework was developed to diagnose cytomegalovirus status using the catalog of TCR beta chain sequences. V and J gene assignment, in a later analysis, came from comparing TCR nucleotide sequences with IMGT/GENE-DB human TR gene sequences. The TCRdist pipeline was used in a later analysis to assign CDR3 sequences and most-parsimonious VDJ recombination scenarios. In a later analysis, each TCR beta chain was defined by its CDR3 amino acid sequence together with its V-gene family, and reads lacking a unique V-gene family were excluded. As a way to deal with suspected cross-contamination and a sequencing artifact, a later analysis dropped more than 500 nucleotide sequences that were highly shared and had low generation probability. In a later analysis, a clonal expansion index for each public chain was calculated from normalized within-repertoire ranks of inferred template counts. In a later analysis, generation probabilities were computed with a VDJ recombination model fitted to out-of-frame rearrangements, and the resulting probabilities were checked against IGoR. A later analysis scored TCR-TCR, TCR-HLA and TCR-CMV co-occurrence with hypergeometric tests, applying a repertoire-size bias correction to TCR pairs. A later analysis estimated false discovery rates by permuting HLA or CMV assignments 20 times. In a later analysis, co-occurring TCRs were grouped using DBSCAN, and TCRdist sequence similarity was added for clustering within HLA-allele-positive subsets. Repertoires with fewer than 30,000 or more than 120,000 public chains were left out of co-occurrence clustering, as were about 5 repertoires with anomalous nucleotide sharing. In TCRdb, the immuneACCESS table is reduced to in-frame sequences with V and J assigned. These tables do not hold every clone; where another copy was compared, an unresolved V gene accounts for under half, and the others remain unexplained. The V and J calls and clone size come from that table; D and trimming were worked out from the DNA. The sample contains approximately 120,000 clones, about 80% of them found a single time. The top ten hold about 1.7% of the sample.

The sample comes from a study of cytomegalovirus exposure and HLA in healthy donors (dated by TCRdb to the late 2010s). Regarding the complete study: According to an earlier analysis of a few hundred of the donors, about 179 million T cells yielded roughly 110 million unique TCR beta sequences and about 300 Gb of sequence data. Approximately 300 gigabases of sequencing data and roughly 80 million unique TCR sequences made up an early release that covered approximately 650 HLA-typed donors. A later genetic analysis took genome-wide SNP genotypes for about three fifths of the 666 donors and used that subset as a discovery cohort. Class I and class II HLA loci were covered by the typing at four-digit resolution. In an earlier analysis of several hundred of the donors, high-throughput TCR beta sequencing was used to judge whether each TCR beta V gene segment behaved as functional or pseudogenic. The genetic ancestry cluster associated with self-reported Caucasian donors included around four fifths of the 398 genotyped donors. A later analysis re-examined previously published TCR beta repertoires from several hundred donors and added high-resolution HLA genotyping to investigate patterns of TCR occurrence. Across 300 to 500 genotyped donors of the cohort, an average of approximately 200,000 unique TCR beta nucleotide sequences per donor were sequenced, and 15% to 20% of those sequences were non-productive. Because of strong linkage in the cohort, roughly five DR-DQ haplotypes were treated as single units for association and clustering. To predict cytomegalovirus infection status, the study combined high-throughput TCR immunosequencing, statistical association of individual TCRs with disease status, and machine learning. The study aimed to test whether cataloging public T cell receptors could reveal signatures of past pathogen exposure. Rather than drawing on any new phenotypic data, the later analysis identified candidate immune exposures from TCR beta sequences and the way those sequences occurred across donors. Typing coverage varied by locus: about 620-630 donors for A, B, C, DRB1 and DQB1; roughly 510 for DQA1; nearly 610 for DPA1; about 450 for DPB1. Donor age, sex, ethnicity and CMV serostatus were compiled alongside the repertoire data. Every repertoire in the discovery cohort had been generated on one and the same sequencing platform. In addition to the first cohort of 666 subjects, a separate validation cohort of 120 different subjects was used. The study profiled the T cell repertoires of approximately 700 subjects by immunosequencing and related them to cytomegalovirus serostatus.

Beyond this particular receptor, the publication reports: An association between a missense DCLRE1C variant and V-gene and J-gene trimming of TCR beta chains was found in a later genetic analysis and replicated in an independent cohort. According to a later analysis, TCR association rates differed among HLA loci, with DRB1 alleles showing the most associated TCRs and HLA-C alleles showing the fewest. Because counts were too low, about 17 rarely observed V segments, including chromosome 9 orphons, were excluded from the earlier analysis of 587 of the donors. In both the original and validation cohorts, the classifier was reported to diagnose cytomegalovirus status with high specificity and sensitivity. A later analysis found that most CMV-associated TCR beta chains appeared HLA-restricted, with HLA associations seemingly driven largely by CMV exposure. Assigning TCR associations to individual alleles was difficult when HLA alleles, especially DR and DQ, strongly co-occurred. Only TCR beta chains were sequenced in this cohort, and the absence of alpha or paired-chain data limited detectable features. Because the 87-base-pair reads could not distinguish some IMGT-functional V segments, including TRBV6-2 and TRBV6-3, those segments were excluded. HLA typing was unavailable for some donors at each locus, so association tests used only the typed subset. A cluster of highly shared sequence variants was judged likely to represent a technical artifact of the sequencing pipeline. A later analysis found that HLA-associated TCR beta chains were more clonally expanded and had lower generation probabilities than equally common non-associated chains. A further reported finding was that TCR beta sequences accurately predicted the HLA-A and HLA-B alleles for most subjects in the first cohort. Compared with the 666-donor mean, donors in an Asian-associated ancestry cluster had fewer N-insertions in productive TCRs, according to a later genetic analysis. A later analysis reported that several top co-occurrence clusters appeared linked to parvovirus B19, influenza, CMV and Epstein-Barr virus. Linkage disequilibrium might explain the correlated functional status among segregating V segments, but an unknown experimental factor could not be excluded. Presence/absence analyses assumed roughly uniform sequencing depth across donors, an assumption that may not hold. For the cohort, immune exposure information was limited to CMV serostatus. While some public TCRs were present in many individuals, most TCR sequences turned up only very rarely across donors. In the study, 150 to 200 TCR beta chains were listed as associated with cytomegalovirus. Specific HLA alleles were associated with 18,000 or so TCR beta sequences at a false discovery rate of 0.05 in a later analysis. In an earlier analysis of roughly 500 of the donors, most TCR beta V segments appeared in productive rearrangements about 87% or about 30% of the time, broadly matching IMGT annotations. The authors suggested that the approach could potentially be extended to other disease states and immunological phenotypes. In vitro tests confirmed that a few of the cytomegalovirus-associated TCR beta chains recognize cytomegalovirus antigens.

The cohort was made up of roughly 670 healthy bone marrow donors. At the time of sampling, all cohort members were nominally healthy, though unrecorded immune exposures were likely present. The donor was CMV seronegative and was included in the group of several hundred seronegative cohort members. Each donor provided a peripheral blood sample, and peripheral blood mononuclear cells were used for TCR beta sequencing. The Qiagen DNeasy Blood Extraction Kit was used to extract genomic DNA from the blood cell samples. Rearrangement joined TRBV5-1 to TRBJ1-1, with TRBD1 matching 7 junction bases. The clonotype comes from a man aged 18 to 35 in good health and CMV-seronegative. The specimen was PBMCs. This receptor has the CDR3 CASSAGRGQINTEAFF. The nucleotides read TGCGCCAGCAGCGCCGGTCGGGGACAGATAAACACTGAAGCTTTCTTT.